This note documents a single T cell receptor (beta chain) sequence. The CDR3 is 19 amino acids. Germline V gene data show CDR1 as DFQATT and CDR2 as SNEGSKA (reference sequence). Trimming left V 0 bases short and J 4 bases short, with 25 bases between. Researchers amplified the TCR beta CDR3 regions from RNA transcripts. HTBI primers were employed in a first-round RT-PCR of the TCR CDR3. TCRdb analysed the multiplex PCR reads with MiXCR anew, one entry per CDR3 protein. The profile shows about 740,000 distinct CDR3 sequences, approximately 15% of them singletons. The data were obtained in a study of T cells in Graves' hyperthyroidism and ophthalmopathy.

The specimen was blood. The chain uses TRBV20-1 and TRBJ2-1; TRBD1 or TRBD2 may be the D gene (5 bases each). This clonotype originated in a young woman with Graves' hyperthyroidism. The chain's CDR3 is CSARDRMVKGPRPYNEQFF. The CDR3 DNA is TGCAGTGCTAGAGATCGGATGGTCAAGGGACCTCGTCCTTACAATGAGCAGTTCTTC.